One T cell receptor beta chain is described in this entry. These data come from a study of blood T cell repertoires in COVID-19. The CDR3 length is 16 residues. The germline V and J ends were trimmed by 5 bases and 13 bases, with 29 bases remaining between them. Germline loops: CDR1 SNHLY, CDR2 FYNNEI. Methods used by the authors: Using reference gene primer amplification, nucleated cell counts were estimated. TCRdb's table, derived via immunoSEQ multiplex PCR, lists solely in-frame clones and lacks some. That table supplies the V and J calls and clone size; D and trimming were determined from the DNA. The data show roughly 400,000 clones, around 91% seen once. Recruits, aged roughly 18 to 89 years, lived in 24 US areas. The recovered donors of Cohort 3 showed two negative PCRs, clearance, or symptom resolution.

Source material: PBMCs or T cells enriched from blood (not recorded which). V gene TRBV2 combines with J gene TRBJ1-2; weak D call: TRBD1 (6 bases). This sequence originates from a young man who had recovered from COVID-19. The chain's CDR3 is CASSRQLGQGSFLRTF. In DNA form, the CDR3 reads TGTGCCAGCAGTCGCCAGTTGGGGCAGGGGAGTTTCTTGCGCACCTTC.